The 15 T cell receptor beta chains listed next were all sequenced from one sample in a study of metastatic and nonmetastatic thyroid tumors (TCRdb year 2020). No treatment had been received by any patient before thyroid surgery. Library preparation used PCR. Instrument on record: Illumina HiSeq 4000. In TCRdb, the public reads were trimmed at Q25 with fastp and aligned with MiXCR, with productive beta chains retained. This sample comprises 35,000 or so clones, 15% to 20% of them detected only once. Roughly 12% of the sample rests with the top ten. The sample comprised blood. All receptors derive from a male donor with papillary thyroid cancer or a benign thyroid nodule (not recorded which). Some clones in this sample may be carry-over from other donors' samples.

The gene calls are TRBV5-1 and TRBJ2-6; D remains ambiguous. V dropped 3 bases and J dropped 0 bases, with 13 bases sitting between them. The CDR3 runs to 17 residues. Germline V gene data show CDR1 as SGHRS and CDR2 as YFSETQ. CDR3 coding DNA: TGCGCCAGCAGCTACAGTGGCGACCCCTCTGGGGCCAACGTCCTGACTTTC. Residues: CASSYSGDPSGANVLTF.

The V and J genes are TRBV6-2 or TRBV6-3 and TRBJ2-7; 8 bases align to TRBD1. Germline loops: CDR1 MNHEY, CDR2 SVGEGT. The V segment lost 2 bases and the J segment 6 bases; nucleotides outside the gene matches: 15. The CDR3 has 17 amino acids. The chain's CDR3 is CASSYRNPQGARSEQYF. Written as DNA, the CDR3 is TGTGCCAGCAGTTACCGCAACCCCCAGGGGGCGCGTAGCGAGCAGTACTTC.

A few counts support this clone. The chain joins TRBV28 to TRBJ1-2; 8 positions match TRBD1. This CDR3 region has 16 residues. CDR1 is MDHEN, CDR2 SYDVKM, per germline. The V gene end was trimmed by 5 bases and the J gene end by 5 bases; junction bases not matched to a gene: 13. In DNA, the CDR3 is TGTGCCAGCAGTCCTCCGTTGACAGGGGAAGGGTATGGCTACACCTTC. It translates to CASSPPLTGEGYGYTF.

This clone was counted at least ten times. The chain is built from TRBV2 and TRBJ1-5; perhaps TRBD1 as D (6 bases). V dropped 8 bases and J dropped 3 bases, with 20 bases sitting between them. Germline lookup yields CDR1 SNHLY and CDR2 FYNNEI. The CDR3 contains 16 residues. The CDR3 region has the DNA TGTGCCAGCCGAGAACAGGGAAGCGGGATCAATCAGCCCCAGCATTTT. Protein: CASREQGSGINQPQHF.

This clone was observed many times. The V and J genes are TRBV11-3 and TRBJ2-3; 8 bases map to TRBD2. The trim removed 5 bases at V and 2 bases at J, leaving 15 bases unmatched. Germline V lookup: CDR1 SGHNT, CDR2 YENEEA. CDR3 size: 18 residues. CDR3 DNA sequence: TGTGCCAGCAGCCAGTCTTGGGGGCAGCGGGGGACCACAGATACGCAGTATTTT. Translating gives CASSQSWGQRGTTDTQYF.

This clone was found many times. This chain joins TRBV7-8 and TRBJ2-7; the match to TRBD1 covers 7 bases. CDR1 and CDR2 (germline): SGHVS, FQNEAQ. This CDR3 comprises 16 residues. Unmatched junction bases numbered 9, after V lost 2 bases and J lost 2 bases. CDR3 in DNA: TGTGCCAGCAGCTTAAGTGGACAGGCATTGCCCTACGAGCAGTACTTC. Translation gives CASSLSGQALPYEQYF.

V and J are TRBV28 and TRBJ1-2; TRBD1 might be the D (6 bases). This CDR3 region has 15 residues. CDR1 is MDHEN, CDR2 SYDVKM, per germline. Trimming left V 3 bases short and J 7 bases short, with 18 bases between. DNA of the CDR3: TGTGCCAGCAGTTTTTATTTGCAGGGGCGAGGTGGCTACACCTTC. This codes for CASSFYLQGRGGYTF.

The rearrangement links TRBV6-9 to TRBJ2-2, with D perhaps matching TRBD1 or TRBD2 (5 bases each). The length of the CDR3 is 15 residues. Trimming removed 3 bases at V and 1 base at J, with 9 bases between. Germline assignment: CDR1 MNHGY and CDR2 SVAAGI. As DNA, the CDR3 is TGTGCCAGCAGTTACGATGGGGGGAACACCGGGGAGCTGTTTTTT. Its protein is CASSYDGGNTGELFF.

This clone was detected many times. The rearrangement uses TRBV10-2 and TRBJ2-1; possibly TRBD1 or TRBD2 for D (5 bases each). Trimming shortened V by 8 bases and J by 7 bases, and 15 bases separated the two germline ends. The CDR3 length is 13 residues. CDR1 is WSHSY, CDR2 SAAADI, per germline. Here the CDR3 DNA reads TGCGCCAGCGGTTCGAGGGGTCGGAATGAGCAGTTCTTC. It yields the protein CASGSRGRNEQFF.

This clone was seen at least ten times. V gene TRBV5-1 combines with J gene TRBJ1-4, with D perhaps matching TRBD1 (5 bases). Germline V CDR1 and CDR2: SGHRS, YFSETQ. The V gene lost 4 bases and the J gene lost 5 bases, with 15 bases spanning the gap. CDR3 length: 15 residues. CDR3: CASSQRTDINEKLFF. CDR3 DNA: TGCGCCAGCAGCCAACGGACGGACATCAATGAAAAACTGTTTTTT.

This clone was counted only a few times. The chain employs TRBV27 and TRBJ2-1; 8 bases line up with TRBD2. V trimming: 2 bases; J trimming: 7 bases; junction bases outside the gene matches: 7. The germline V gene encodes CDR1 MNHEY and CDR2 SMNVEV (reference sequence). This CDR3 comprises 15 residues. The CDR3, as DNA: TGTGCCAGCAGTTTAAAAGCGGGAGTATCAAATGAGCAGTTCTTC. Amino acid sequence: CASSLKAGVSNEQFF.

This clone occurred many times. V gene TRBV7-2 combines with J gene TRBJ1-2; 9 bases align to TRBD1. Per the germline V gene, CDR1 is SGHTA and CDR2 is FQGNSA. The CDR3 contains 16 residues. Losses at the gene ends were 4 bases for V and 6 bases for J; bases not matched to a gene: 12. The CDR3 coding sequence is TGTGCCAGCAGCTCATCGCGACCGGGACAGGGAGATGGCTACACCTTC. Its protein product is CASSSSRPGQGDGYTF. The whole variable domain, remainder taken from reference TRBV7-2 and TRBJ1-2, is GAGVSQSPSNKVTEKGKDVELRCDPISGHTALYWYRQSLGQGLEFLIYFQGNSAPDKSGLPSDRFSAERTGGSVSTLTIQRTQQEDSAVYLCASSSSRPGQGDGYTFGSGTRLTVV.

The sample holds one count of this clone. The chain couples TRBV11-1 to TRBJ2-7; 7 nucleotides line up with TRBD2. The CDR3 spans 17 residues. Germline CDR1 SGHAT, CDR2 FQDESV (reference sequence). The J segment lost 1 base and the V segment lost 3 bases, leaving 12 bases of the junction unmatched. CDR3 nucleotides: TGTGCCAGCAGCTTCTTCCCCAGACGCGGGGGATCCTACGAGCAGTACTTC. This sequence encodes CASSFFPRRGGSYEQYF. The variable domain in full, with the rest retrieved from reference TRBV11-1 and TRBJ2-7, is EAEVAQSPRYKITEKSQAVAFWCDPISGHATLYWYRQILGQGPELLVQFQDESVVDDSQLPKDRFSAERLKGVDSTLKIQPAELGDSAMYLCASSFFPRRGGSYEQYFGPGTRLTVT.

This clone appeared a few times. The chain employs TRBV29-1 and TRBJ1-6; 9 nucleotides agree with TRBD1. Germline assignment: CDR1 SQVTM and CDR2 ANQGSEA. The CDR3 consists of 13 residues. V shed 4 bases and J 5 bases; nucleotides not matched to a gene: 0. As DNA, the CDR3 is TGCAGCGTTGGGGACAGGGATAATTCACCCCTCCACTTT. Its protein is CSVGDRDNSPLHF.

This clone was detected many times. The chain employs TRBV30 and TRBJ2-5; TRBD2 is a possible D gene (5 bases). Looked up from germline, CDR1 is GTSNPN and CDR2 is SVGIG (reference sequence). The CDR3 is 13 amino acids. Trimming took off 2 bases at V and 4 bases at J, with 11 bases between the two ends. CDR3 sequence reads: CAWSIGLLETQYF. The CDR3 bases are TGTGCCTGGAGTATAGGACTCTTAGAGACCCAGTACTTC.